The following is a T cell receptor beta chain sequence with its context. Its antigen is not known. This sample was taken from a study of T cell responses to AZD1222 COVID-19 vaccine. Findings and limits, study-wide: The reported proportion of spike-specific TCRs targeting unmutated variant regions was nearly half.

Libraries were prepared by immunoSEQ multiplex PCR; TCRdb keeps only in-frame clonotypes and omits some of them. The sample holds about 120,000 clones, roughly 92% seen once. Germline CDR1 reads MNHNS; CDR2 reads SASEGT. CDR3 length: 13 residues. Trimming removed 2 bases from V and 4 bases from J, with 9 bases in between. The clonotype was recovered from an adult who received the AZD1222 COVID-19 vaccine. The specimen comprised peripheral blood, sampled 28 days after the second AZD1222 dose. V usage is TRBV6-1 and J usage is TRBJ2-7; either TRBD1 or TRBD2 may supply D (5 bases each). The CDR3 region has the DNA TGTGCCAGCAGTGAACCGGGGCCATACGAGCAGTACTTC. Residues: CASSEPGPYEQYF.